This TCR beta chain was recovered during a study of blood T cells in healthy people across ages. This clonotype was seen more than once but under ten times. V shed 7 bases and J shed 0 bases, with 9 bases lying between them. The germline V gene has CDR1 SQVTM and CDR2 ANQGSEA. This CDR3 contains 12 residues. A second 7 to 11 cycle PCR used barcoded and J-beta primers. TCRdb re-derived calls from the 5' RACE reads in MiXCR, one entry per CDR3 protein. Here the sample spans more than 1,400,000 distinct CDR3 sequences, approximately 38% being singletons. The gene calls are TRBV29-1 and TRBJ1-2; no firm D call. Specimen: blood. This TCR was sampled from a young woman in good health. The CDR3 coding sequence is TGCAGCGCCTCGACAACTAACTATGGCTACACCTTC. Protein product: CSASTTNYGYTF.